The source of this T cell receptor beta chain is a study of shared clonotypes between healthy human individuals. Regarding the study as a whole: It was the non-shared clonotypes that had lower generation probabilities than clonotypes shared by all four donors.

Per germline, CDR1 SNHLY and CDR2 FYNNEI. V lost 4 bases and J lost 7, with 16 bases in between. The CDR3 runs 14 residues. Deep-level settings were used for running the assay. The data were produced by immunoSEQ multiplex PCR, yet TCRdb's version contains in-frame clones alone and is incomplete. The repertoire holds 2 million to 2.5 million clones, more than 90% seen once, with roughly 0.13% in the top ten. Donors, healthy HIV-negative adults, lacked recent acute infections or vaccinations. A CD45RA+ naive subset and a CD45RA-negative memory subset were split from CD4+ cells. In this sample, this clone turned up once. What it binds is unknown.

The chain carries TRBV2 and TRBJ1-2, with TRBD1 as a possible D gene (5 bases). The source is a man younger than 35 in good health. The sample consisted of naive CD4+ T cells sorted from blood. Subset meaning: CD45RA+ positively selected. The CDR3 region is CASSGPGRYGGYTF. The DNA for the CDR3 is TGTGCCAGCAGTGGGCCAGGGAGGTATGGTGGCTACACCTTC.